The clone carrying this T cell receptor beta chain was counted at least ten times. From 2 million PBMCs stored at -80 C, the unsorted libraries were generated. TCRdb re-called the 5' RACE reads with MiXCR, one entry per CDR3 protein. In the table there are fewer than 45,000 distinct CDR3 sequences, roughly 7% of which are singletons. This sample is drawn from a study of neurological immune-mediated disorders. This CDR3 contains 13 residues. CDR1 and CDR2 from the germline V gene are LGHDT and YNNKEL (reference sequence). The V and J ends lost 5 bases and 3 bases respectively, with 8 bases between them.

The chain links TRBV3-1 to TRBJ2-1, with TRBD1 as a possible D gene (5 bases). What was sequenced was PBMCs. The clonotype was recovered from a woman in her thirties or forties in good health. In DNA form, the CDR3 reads TGTGCCAGCAGCATTGACAGCTACAATGAGCAGTTCTTC. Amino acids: CASSIDSYNEQFF.